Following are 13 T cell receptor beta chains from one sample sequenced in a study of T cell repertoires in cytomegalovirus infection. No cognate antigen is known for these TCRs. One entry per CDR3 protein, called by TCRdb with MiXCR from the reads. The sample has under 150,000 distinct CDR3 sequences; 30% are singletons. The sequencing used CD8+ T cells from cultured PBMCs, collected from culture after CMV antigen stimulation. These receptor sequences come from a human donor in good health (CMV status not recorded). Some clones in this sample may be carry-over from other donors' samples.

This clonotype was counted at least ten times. CDR3 bases: TGTGCCAGCAGCTTATTACTCCGGGGGCCCTACGAGCAGTACTTC. This gives the protein CASSLLLRGPYEQYF. The genes are TRBV7-8 and TRBJ2-7; D is possibly TRBD1 or TRBD2 (6 bases each). Trimming stripped 2 bases from V and 2 bases from J, with 13 bases between. The CDR3 covers 15 residues. The germline V gene has CDR1 SGHVS and CDR2 FQNEAQ.

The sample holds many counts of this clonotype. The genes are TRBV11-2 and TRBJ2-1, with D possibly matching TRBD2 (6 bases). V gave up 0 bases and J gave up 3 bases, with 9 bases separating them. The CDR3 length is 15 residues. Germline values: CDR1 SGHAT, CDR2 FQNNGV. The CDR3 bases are TGTGCCAGCAGCTTAGAGAGCGGGTTCTACAATGAGCAGTTCTTC. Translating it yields CASSLESGFYNEQFF.

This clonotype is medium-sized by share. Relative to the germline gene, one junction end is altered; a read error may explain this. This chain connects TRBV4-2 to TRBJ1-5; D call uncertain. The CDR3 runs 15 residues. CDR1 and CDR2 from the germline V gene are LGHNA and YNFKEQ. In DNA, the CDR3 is TGCGCCAGCAGCCAAGACCTCGCTAGCAATCAGCCCCAGCATTTT. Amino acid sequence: CASSQDLASNQPQHF.

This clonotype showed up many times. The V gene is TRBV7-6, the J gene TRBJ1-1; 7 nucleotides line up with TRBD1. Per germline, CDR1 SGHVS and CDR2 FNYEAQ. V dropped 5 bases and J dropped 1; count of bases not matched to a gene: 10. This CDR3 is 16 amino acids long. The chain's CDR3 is CASSPGGGQPNTEAFF. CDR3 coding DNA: TGTGCCAGCAGCCCTGGTGGGGGACAGCCGAACACTGAAGCTTTCTTT. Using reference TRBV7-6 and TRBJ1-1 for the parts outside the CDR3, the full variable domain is GAGVSQSPRYKVTKRGQDVALRCDPISGHVSLYWYRQALGQGPEFLTYFNYEAQQDKSGLPNDRFSAERPEGSISTLTIQRTEQRDSAMYRCASSPGGGQPNTEAFFGQGTRLTVV.

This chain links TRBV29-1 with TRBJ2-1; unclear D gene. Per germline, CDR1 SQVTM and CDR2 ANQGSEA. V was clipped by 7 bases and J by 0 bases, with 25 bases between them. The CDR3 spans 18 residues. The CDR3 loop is CSASSYWSRRRSYNEQFF. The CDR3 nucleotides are TGCAGCGCCTCGTCTTATTGGTCCCGGAGACGCTCCTACAATGAGCAGTTCTTC.

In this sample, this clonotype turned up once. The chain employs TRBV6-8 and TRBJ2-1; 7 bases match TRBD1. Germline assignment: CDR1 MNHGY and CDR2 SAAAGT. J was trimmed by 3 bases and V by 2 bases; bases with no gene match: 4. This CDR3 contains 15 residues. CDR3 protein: CASSYQGQDYNEQFF. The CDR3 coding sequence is TGTGCCAGCAGTTACCAAGGACAGGACTACAATGAGCAGTTCTTC.

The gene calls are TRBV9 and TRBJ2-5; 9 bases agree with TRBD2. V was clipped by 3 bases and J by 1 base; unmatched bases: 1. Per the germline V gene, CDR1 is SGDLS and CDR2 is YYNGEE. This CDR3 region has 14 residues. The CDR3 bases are TGTGCCAGCAGCGGTAGCGGGGGCCAAGAGACCCAGTACTTC. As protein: CASSGSGGQETQYF.

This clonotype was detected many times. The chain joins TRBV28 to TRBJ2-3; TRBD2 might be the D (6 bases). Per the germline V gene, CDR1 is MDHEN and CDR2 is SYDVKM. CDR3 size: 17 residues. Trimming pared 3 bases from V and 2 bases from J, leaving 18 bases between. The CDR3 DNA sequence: TGTGCCAGCAGTTTGGAGGCCTTAGGAGGGGCCACAGATACGCAGTATTTT. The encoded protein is CASSLEALGGATDTQYF.

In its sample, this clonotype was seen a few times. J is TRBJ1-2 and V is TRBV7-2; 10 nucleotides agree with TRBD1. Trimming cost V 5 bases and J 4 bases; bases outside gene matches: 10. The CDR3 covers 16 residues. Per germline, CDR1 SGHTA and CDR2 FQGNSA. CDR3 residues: CASSPTGTGVGYGYTF. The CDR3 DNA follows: TGTGCCAGCAGCCCTACTGGGACAGGGGTCGGCTATGGCTACACCTTC.

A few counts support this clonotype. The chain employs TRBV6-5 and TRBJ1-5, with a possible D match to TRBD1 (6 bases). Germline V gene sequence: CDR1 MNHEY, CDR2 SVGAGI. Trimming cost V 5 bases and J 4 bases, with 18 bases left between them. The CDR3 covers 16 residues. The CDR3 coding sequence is TGTGCCAGCAGTCCCGGTCTGGGGGGCGGGAATCAGCCCCAGCATTTT. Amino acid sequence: CASSPGLGGGNQPQHF.

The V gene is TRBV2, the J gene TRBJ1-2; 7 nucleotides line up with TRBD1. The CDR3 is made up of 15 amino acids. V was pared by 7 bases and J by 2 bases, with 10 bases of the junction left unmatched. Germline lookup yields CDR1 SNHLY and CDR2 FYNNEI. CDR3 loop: CASNQGTAENYGYTF. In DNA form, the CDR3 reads TGTGCCAGCAACCAAGGGACAGCAGAGAACTATGGCTACACCTTC. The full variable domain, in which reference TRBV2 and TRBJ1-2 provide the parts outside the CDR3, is EPEVTQTPSHQVTQMGQEVILRCVPISNHLYFYWYRQILGQKVEFLVSFYNNEISEKSEIFDDQFSVERPDGSNFTLKIRSTKLEDSAMYFCASNQGTAENYGYTFGSGTRLTVV.

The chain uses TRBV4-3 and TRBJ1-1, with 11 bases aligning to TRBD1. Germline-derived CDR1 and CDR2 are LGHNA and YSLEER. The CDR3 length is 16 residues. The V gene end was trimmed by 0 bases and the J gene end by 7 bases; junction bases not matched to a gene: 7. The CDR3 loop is CASSQEAGTGGSEAFF. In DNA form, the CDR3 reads TGCGCCAGCAGCCAAGAAGCCGGGACAGGGGGTAGTGAAGCTTTCTTT.

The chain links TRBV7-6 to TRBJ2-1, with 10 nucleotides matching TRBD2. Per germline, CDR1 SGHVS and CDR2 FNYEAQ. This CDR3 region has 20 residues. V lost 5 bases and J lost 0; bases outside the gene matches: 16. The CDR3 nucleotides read TGTGCCAGCAGCCCGAGCGGACTAGCGGCACTTAGCGGCTCCTACAATGAGCAGTTCTTC. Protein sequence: CASSPSGLAALSGSYNEQFF.